This T cell receptor beta chain was documented in a study of blood T cell repertoires in COVID-19. The overall study: Nucleic acid was either cDNA or gDNA, and it came from T cells, B-cell-depleted T cells, or PBMCs.

CDR1 is WSHSY, CDR2 SAAADI, per germline. V lost 3 bases and J 8 bases, leaving 4 bases between the germline ends. This CDR3 contains 10 residues. TCRdb's copy holds only in-frame clones and misses some; the assay was immunoSEQ multiplex PCR. The data show 15,000 to 20,000 clones, about 85% seen once. The material sequenced was peripheral blood. The TCR was taken from a human donor in a cohort sampled during active COVID-19. The chain recombines TRBV10-2 with TRBJ1-1, with no clear D. CDR3 loop: CASSDGEAFF. CDR3 nucleotides: TGCGCCAGCAGTGACGGGGAAGCTTTCTTT.